This entry lists 11 T cell receptor beta chains sequenced from one sample in a study of Ad26.COV2.S vaccination and SARS-CoV-2 variants. Treatment indicated: approximately 18 received Ad26.COV2.S at low or high dose, single or two shots; five or six received placebo; per-sample allocation not given. The samples date from day 63 after the first vaccine or placebo injection. Assay: immunoSEQ multiplex PCR; the TCRdb copy retains only in-frame clones and omits some. The table lists about 400,000 clones, roughly 90% of them singletons. The specimen comprised peripheral blood, sampled in a trial of Ad26.COV2.S vaccine versus placebo. All receptors come from a person aged 18-65 years who received the Ad26.COV2.S COVID-19 vaccine or a placebo.

The chain couples TRBV7-3 to TRBJ1-1; TRBD1 is a possible D gene (6 bases). This CDR3 contains 13 residues. CDR1 and CDR2 (germline): SGHTA, FQGTGA. V dropped 6 bases and J dropped 6 bases, with 14 bases sitting between them. The CDR3 sequence is CASRQTGSPEAFF. Written as DNA, the CDR3 is TGTGCCAGCAGACAAACAGGGAGCCCTGAAGCTTTCTTT.

The chain combines TRBV6-1 with TRBJ2-5; TRBD2 agrees at 8 bases. Germline CDR1 and CDR2: MNHNS and SASEGT. With 2 bases clipped from V and 4 bases from J, the junction kept 15 bases outside the gene matches. This CDR3 contains 18 residues. CDR3 in DNA: TGTGCCAGCAGTGAAATTCCTGGGGTAGCGGGGAGGCTAGAGACCCAGTACTTC. Protein: CASSEIPGVAGRLETQYF.

The chain joins TRBV11-2 to TRBJ1-6; tentative D call: TRBD1 (6 bases). Trimming took off 2 bases at V and 13 bases at J, with 24 bases between the two ends. There are 17 residues in the CDR3. Germline-derived CDR1 and CDR2 are SGHAT and FQNNGV. The CDR3, as DNA: TGTGCCAGCAGCTTAATGGTGGCAGGGGCCGTTCAGGCCCCCCTCCACTTT. Residues: CASSLMVAGAVQAPLHF.

The chain employs TRBV11-2 and TRBJ2-2; tentatively, D is TRBD1 (5 bases). The germline V and J ends were trimmed by 1 base and 3 bases, with 6 bases remaining between them. The germline CDR1 and CDR2 sequences are SGHAT and FQNNGV. The length of the CDR3 is 14 residues. CDR3 loop: CASSLARDTGELFF. DNA for the CDR3: TGTGCCAGCAGCTTAGCCAGGGACACCGGGGAGCTGTTTTTT.

This chain uses TRBV7-4 with TRBJ1-5; tentatively, D is TRBD1 (5 bases). The CDR3 loop spans 16 amino acids. V was cut by 5 bases and J by 0 bases, with 14 bases left in between. Germline V lookup: CDR1 SGHVT, CDR2 SQSDAQ. As DNA, the CDR3 is TGTGCCAGCAGCAAAGAGGGGAGATATAGCAATCAGCCCCAGCATTTT. This encodes CASSKEGRYSNQPQHF.

The chain joins TRBV30 to TRBJ1-5; no clear D. V was cut by 0 bases and J by 3 bases, with 12 bases left in between. This CDR3 has 15 amino acids. CDR1 is GTSNPN, CDR2 SVGIG, per germline (reference sequence). CDR3 in amino acids: CAWSVGGPVNQPQHF. CDR3 nucleotide sequence: TGTGCCTGGAGTGTAGGAGGGCCCGTCAATCAGCCCCAGCATTTT.

DNA for the CDR3: TGTGCCAGCAGCGCCCGAAGGACTAGCGGGAGCCCCTACAATGAGCAGTTCTTC. This gives the protein CASSARRTSGSPYNEQFF. V usage is TRBV21-1 and J usage is TRBJ2-1; TRBD2, the table's D call, was not compared with the DNA. TRBV21-1 is reported as a pseudogene. The CDR3 consists of 18 residues.

The chain's CDR3 is CASSVGNMNTEAFF. CDR3 in DNA: TGTGCCAGCAGCGTAGGGAACATGAACACTGAAGCTTTCTTT. The rearrangement uses TRBV9 and TRBJ1-1; D not resolved. This CDR3 has 14 amino acids. Germline V lookup: CDR1 SGDLS, CDR2 YYNGEE. Trimming took off 0 bases at V and 0 bases at J, with 6 bases between the two ends.

The chain recombines TRBV7-2 with TRBJ2-1; D perhaps matches TRBD2 (6 bases). This CDR3 spans 16 amino acids. Per germline, CDR1 SGHTA and CDR2 FQGNSA. Trimming left V 6 bases short and J 2 bases short, with 17 bases between. The CDR3 loop is CASSSVGTQAYNEQFF. CDR3 DNA sequence: TGTGCCAGCAGTTCAGTCGGGACTCAGGCCTACAATGAGCAGTTCTTC.

This chain links TRBV6-1 with TRBJ1-2; a possible D gene is TRBD1 (5 bases). This CDR3 is 15 amino acids long. Germline assignment: CDR1 MNHNS and CDR2 SASEGT. Trimming removed 0 bases at V and 7 bases at J, with 15 bases between. This CDR3 reads CASSEAGGDASGYTF. CDR3 coding DNA: TGTGCCAGCAGTGAAGCGGGGGGGGATGCGTCTGGCTACACCTTC.

This chain uses TRBV4-1 with TRBJ2-7; 8 bases match TRBD2. The junction had 9 bases not matched to a gene; V was cut back by 1 base and J by 4 bases. The V gene's germline CDR1 is MGHRA and CDR2 YSYEKL. There are 16 residues in the CDR3. The CDR3 region is CASSQVSAGANYEQYF. In DNA form, the CDR3 reads TGCGCCAGCAGCCAAGTATCAGCGGGAGCTAATTACGAGCAGTACTTC.